Each of the 20 T cell receptor beta chains below was sequenced from the same sample in a study of chemoradiotherapy in HPV16-positive cancers. Here immunoSEQ multiplex PCR was the method, and the copy in TCRdb shows in-frame clones only, minus some. The sample holds almost 4,000 clones; roughly 80% are singletons and the top ten take 11%. Sequencing used tumor tissue, obtained from a patient who underwent chemoradiotherapy. All receptors come from a human donor with HPV-associated anogenital cancer.

This clone has just a few counts. The rearrangement joins TRBV15 to TRBJ2-2; D is undetermined. Germline CDR1 reads LNHNV; CDR2 reads YYDKDF (reference sequence). The CDR3 is 11 amino acids. Deletions cut 3 bases from V and 7 bases from J, with 3 bases between. The CDR3 is CATSSGGELFF. CDR3 coding DNA: TGTGCCACCAGCAGTGGCGGGGAGCTGTTTTTT.

This clone was counted a few times. The chain links TRBV7-2 to TRBJ1-2; 8 nucleotides line up with TRBD1. Germline V gene lookup returns CDR1 SGHTA and CDR2 FQGNSA. The CDR3 runs 14 residues. J was trimmed by 4 bases and V by 7 bases; bases with no gene match: 8. CDR3 amino acids: CASIQGARFYGYTF. The CDR3 bases are TGTGCCAGCATCCAGGGGGCGCGCTTCTATGGCTACACCTTC.

This clone was counted only a few times. This chain uses TRBV5-6 with TRBJ1-1; D remains unclear. This CDR3 comprises 13 residues. The germline V gene has CDR1 SGHDT and CDR2 YYEEEE. The V end lost 0 bases, the J end lost 5 bases, and 8 bases lay between the germline ends. The CDR3 reads CASSLGLRTEAFF. The CDR3 nucleotides read TGTGCCAGCAGCTTGGGCCTGCGGACTGAAGCTTTCTTT. The full variable domain, its missing parts supplied by reference TRBV5-6 and TRBJ1-1, is DAGVTQSPTHLIKTRGQQVTLRCSPKSGHDTVSWYQQALGQGPQFIFQYYEEEERQRGNFPDRFSGHQFPNYSSELNVNALLLGDSALYLCASSLGLRTEAFFGQGTRLTVV.

In its sample, this clone ranks as medium-sized. Here the CDR3 DNA reads TGTGCCAGCAGCTTCGGACAGGGCTTGATGGGGACTGAAGCTTTCTTT. The encoded protein is CASSFGQGLMGTEAFF. V and J are TRBV9 and TRBJ1-1; 8 bases match TRBD1. This CDR3 has 16 amino acids. Germline trimming cut 4 bases from V and 5 bases from J; bases unmatched to any gene: 13. Germline-derived CDR1 and CDR2 are SGDLS and YYNGEE.

The J gene is TRBJ1-2, the V gene TRBV2; the D gene is possibly TRBD1 (5 bases). The V gene lost 8 bases and the J gene lost 4 bases, with 14 bases spanning the gap. The germline V gene has CDR1 SNHLY and CDR2 FYNNEI. The CDR3 has 13 residues. In DNA form, the CDR3 reads TGTGCCAGCGGTTGGGGGTCTGGCTATGGCTACACCTTC. It translates to CASGWGSGYGYTF. The full variable domain, completed using reference TRBV2 and TRBJ1-2, is EPEVTQTPSHQVTQMGQEVILRCVPISNHLYFYWYRQILGQKVEFLVSFYNNEISEKSEIFDDQFSVERPDGSNFTLKIRSTKLEDSAMYFCASGWGSGYGYTFGSGTRLTVV.

The chain couples TRBV11-3 to TRBJ1-4; the D gene is possibly TRBD1 (5 bases). CDR1 and CDR2 from the germline V gene are SGHNT and YENEEA. Between the trimmed V and J ends, which lost 5 bases and 6 bases, there was a span of 16 bases. The CDR3 has 15 amino acids. For the CDR3, the DNA is TGTGCCAGCAGCCAGTCCCCCGACAGAGATGAAAAACTGTTTTTT. It specifies CASSQSPDRDEKLFF.

This clone was counted a few times. The chain combines TRBV9 with TRBJ1-6; no definite D call. Deletions cut 3 bases from V and 8 bases from J, with 9 bases between. This CDR3 has 13 amino acids. Germline assignment: CDR1 SGDLS and CDR2 YYNGEE. The CDR3 nucleotides are TGTGCCAGCAGCGCTGGGTTAGATTCACCCCTCCACTTT. Translation gives CASSAGLDSPLHF.

The rearrangement uses TRBV5-6 and TRBJ1-6; 8 nucleotides match TRBD1. The V and J ends lost 4 bases and 10 bases, in that order; junction bases with no gene match: 13. This CDR3 is built from 16 residues. Germline-derived CDR1 and CDR2 are SGHDT and YYEEEE. The CDR3 nucleotides are TGTGCCAGCAGCCGACAGGACAGGGCTTGGGCCTCACCCCTCCACTTT. This sequence encodes CASSRQDRAWASPLHF.

This chain links TRBV11-1 with TRBJ2-1, with D unclear. This CDR3 contains 11 residues. Trimming cost V 5 bases and J 6 bases, with 5 bases left between them. Per the germline V gene, CDR1 is SGHAT and CDR2 is FQDESV (reference sequence). The CDR3 DNA is TGTGCCAGCAGCCATAGCAATGAGCAGTTCTTC. Its translation: CASSHSNEQFF.

The chain links TRBV28 to TRBJ1-3, with 7 bases lining up with TRBD1. This CDR3 comprises 17 residues. The trim removed 4 bases at V and 0 bases at J, leaving 9 bases unmatched. Germline lookup yields CDR1 MDHEN and CDR2 SYDVKM. CDR3 in amino acids: CASSSPGGGSSGNTIYF. CDR3 coding DNA: TGTGCCAGCAGTTCTCCGGGAGGGGGCTCCTCTGGAAACACCATATATTTT.

The chain is built from TRBV27 and TRBJ1-1; D possibly corresponds to TRBD1 (5 bases). V lost 5 bases and J lost 7, with 14 bases in between. The length of the CDR3 is 13 residues. The V gene's germline CDR1 is MNHEY and CDR2 SMNVEV (reference sequence). This CDR3 is CASSGRGRGEAFF. The CDR3 DNA reads TGTGCCAGCAGTGGGCGTGGTAGGGGTGAAGCTTTCTTT.

The V and J genes are TRBV9 and TRBJ1-2; maybe TRBD1 (5 bases). This CDR3 has 14 amino acids. Trimming cost V 2 bases and J 5 bases, with 13 bases left between them. Germline CDR1 and CDR2: SGDLS and YYNGEE. The DNA for the CDR3 is TGTGCCAGCAGCGTCTCGCGACAGCCATATGGCTACACCTTC. It yields the protein CASSVSRQPYGYTF.

This rearrangement joins TRBV5-1 to TRBJ2-2, with D possibly TRBD1 on 5 matching bases. The CDR3 is 17 amino acids. V shed 4 bases and J shed 2 bases, with 18 bases lying between them. Germline CDR1 is SGHRS and CDR2 is YFSETQ. The CDR3 coding sequence is TGCGCCAGCAGCGAGACTCCCCAGGGTGGCAACACCGGGGAGCTGTTTTTT. Translated: CASSETPQGGNTGELFF.

This clone was seen a single time. The gene calls are TRBV6-6 and TRBJ1-6, with D possibly matching TRBD1 (5 bases). Germline V gene sequence: CDR1 MNHNY, CDR2 SVGAGI (reference sequence). V was clipped by 3 bases and J by 7 bases, with 13 bases between them. The CDR3 spans 15 residues. The DNA for the CDR3 is TGTGCCAGCAGTTATGGGTTCAGGGAGAATTCACCCCTCCACTTT. Translation: CASSYGFRENSPLHF.

The genes are TRBV6-5 and TRBJ2-6; no firm D call. The V end was cut by 4 bases, the J end by 0 bases, with 7 bases between. This CDR3 has 15 residues. Germline lookup yields CDR1 MNHEY and CDR2 SVGAGI. Written as DNA, the CDR3 is TGTGCCAGCAGTTTGAGTGGCTCTGGGGCCAACGTCCTGACTTTC. It yields the protein CASSLSGSGANVLTF.

The chain uses TRBV5-6 and TRBJ2-3; D tentatively fits TRBD1 or TRBD2 (5 bases each). Germline V lookup: CDR1 SGHDT, CDR2 YYEEEE. Trimming cost V 5 bases and J 6 bases, with 13 bases left between them. The CDR3 has 13 amino acids. The CDR3 region is CASRGRGDDTQYF. In DNA form, the CDR3 reads TGTGCCAGCAGGGGGAGAGGGGACGATACGCAGTATTTT.

The rearrangement uses TRBV28 and TRBJ1-5; TRBD1 aligns across 9 bases. CDR3 length: 15 residues. V was pared by 6 bases and J by 6 bases, with 9 bases of the junction left unmatched. In germline, CDR1 is MDHEN, CDR2 SYDVKM. CDR3 sequence reads: CASSRRGQGGQPQHF. CDR3 nucleotide sequence: TGTGCCAGCAGCCGAAGGGGACAGGGCGGTCAGCCCCAGCATTTT.

The chain carries TRBV7-9 and TRBJ2-3, with a possible D match to TRBD2 (7 bases). Germline V gene lookup returns CDR1 SEHNR and CDR2 FQNEAQ (reference sequence). The CDR3 runs 19 residues. V gave up 2 bases and J gave up 1 base, with 22 bases separating them. The CDR3 reads CASSLSGGRQKTRTDTQYF. DNA of the CDR3: TGTGCCAGCAGCTTATCGGGGGGCCGCCAAAAAACCCGCACAGATACGCAGTATTTT.

This clone was detected a few times. J is TRBJ2-1 and V is TRBV5-4; D ambiguous. The V and J ends lost 3 bases and 4 bases respectively, with 17 bases between them. Germline V CDR1 and CDR2: SGHNT, YYREEE (reference sequence). CDR3 size: 16 residues. The chain's CDR3 is CASSSTSASAYNEQFF. In DNA form, the CDR3 reads TGTGCCAGCAGCTCCACTTCCGCCTCAGCGTACAATGAGCAGTTCTTC.

The V gene is TRBV4-2, the J gene TRBJ1-5; D may be TRBD1 (5 bases). The V gene's germline CDR1 is LGHNA and CDR2 YNFKEQ. This CDR3 spans 15 amino acids. The V and J ends lost 3 bases and 7 bases respectively, with 16 bases between them. The CDR3 loop is CASSQNVRGRQPQHF. The CDR3 DNA sequence: TGTGCCAGCAGCCAGAACGTGCGGGGGAGGCAGCCCCAGCATTTT.